This paragraph covers one TCR beta chain sequence. Antigen specificity is unknown. The entry originates in a study of CXCR3-negative and CXCR3-positive naive CD8 T cells. Germline V gene data show CDR1 as MNHEY and CDR2 as SVGAGI. This CDR3 region has 14 residues. Every subset of CD8+ T cells was sorted in triplicate at 300,000 or so cells each. General study results and limits: Comparison of naive CXCR3-negative and CXCR3-positive cells revealed similar TRBV-TRBJ usage, while memory cells differed. Each naive subset displayed comparably high diversity, whereas memory CD8+ cells displayed much lower diversity.

UMI-labeled TRB cDNA libraries were prepared by 5' RACE. Each CDR3 protein gets one entry in TCRdb, which reprocessed the 5' RACE reads and gives no DNA. Its clone listing holds 84,000 or so distinct CDR3 sequences. This TCR was recovered from a human donor in good health. Some clones in this sample may be carry-over from other donors' samples. The rearrangement uses TRBV6-5 and TRBJ1-1. Sequences were obtained from naive CXCR3- CD8+ T cells from blood. Subset specified: CD45RO-CCR7+CD27+CD95- naive CD8+ T cells lacking CXCR3 (TNR3-). The CDR3 reads CASSYSGEGTEAFF.